Listed here are 4 T cell receptor beta chains from one sample, sequenced in a study of blood T cell repertoires in COVID-19. Here immunoSEQ multiplex PCR was the method, and the copy in TCRdb shows in-frame clones only, minus some. The sample yields 150,000 to 250,000 clones, 65% to 85% seen once. The specimen sequenced was PBMCs or T cells enriched from blood (not recorded which). Receptors originate from a man aged 40-49 years who had recovered from COVID-19.

This chain connects TRBV30 to TRBJ1-2; a weak D match, TRBD1 (6 bases). This CDR3 is 13 amino acids long. V dropped 3 bases and J dropped 6 bases, with 14 bases sitting between them. In germline, CDR1 is GTSNPN, CDR2 SVGIG (reference sequence). CDR3 in DNA: TGTGCCTGGAGCCCAACAGGGAGTAATGGCTACACCTTC. Its translation is CAWSPTGSNGYTF. Full variable domain (rest looked up from reference TRBV30 and TRBJ1-2): SQTIHQWPATLVQPVGSPLSLECTVEGTSNPNLYWYRQAAGRGLQLLFYSVGIGQISSEVPQNLSASRPQDRQFILSSKKLLLSDSGFYLCAWSPTGSNGYTFGSGTRLTVV.

This clone was recorded only once. This chain links TRBV28 with TRBJ1-2, with a weak D call TRBD1 (5 bases). Trimming took 8 bases from V and 8 from J, leaving 18 bases between them. Germline-derived CDR1 and CDR2 are MDHEN and SYDVKM. CDR3 length: 13 amino acids. CDR3: CASSNSGYDGYTF. The CDR3 nucleotides are TGTGCCAGCTCTAATTCAGGGTACGACGGCTACACCTTC.

This chain joins TRBV12-3 or TRBV12-4 and TRBJ1-1; D gene unclear. Trimming stripped 7 bases from V and 7 bases from J, with 16 bases between. This CDR3 region has 13 residues. For the CDR3, the DNA is TGTGCCAGCATCGATGTTCTGAGGCTTGAAGCTTTCTTT. Translation gives CASIDVLRLEAFF.

This clone turned up a few times. The V and J genes are TRBV27 and TRBJ1-6; D ambiguous. The CDR3 totals 12 residues. The V gene's germline CDR1 is MNHEY and CDR2 SMNVEV (reference sequence). Between the trimmed V and J ends, which lost 2 bases and 12 bases, there was a span of 8 bases. The CDR3 sequence is CASSLPLGPLHF. The CDR3 DNA is TGTGCCAGCAGTTTACCCCTCGGACCCCTCCACTTT.